This T cell receptor beta chain was identified in a study of control samples from healthy donors and cancer patients. This CDR3 is 13 amino acids long. V shed 4 bases and J shed 1 base, with 7 bases lying between them. The germline gives CDR1 SNHLY, CDR2 FYNNEI. The method was immunoSEQ multiplex PCR; TCRdb's version includes in-frame clones alone and lacks a portion of them. In the table there are approximately 90,000 clones, about 88% of which are singletons. This sequence joins TRBV2 and TRBJ2-5; the D gene is possibly TRBD1 (5 bases). The source material was blood. This TCR derives from a woman between 70 and 85 years old in good health. In DNA, the CDR3 is TGTGCCAGCAGTGGACAGATCCAAGAGACCCAGTACTTC. It is translated as CASSGQIQETQYF.